The present T cell receptor beta chain was sequenced within a study of cytomegalovirus exposure and HLA in healthy donors. Both 60 Vbeta primers and 13 Jbeta primers went into the PCR. Sequencing used immunoSEQ multiplex PCR; TCRdb keeps in-frame clones, though not all of them. The sample lists around 91,000 clones; around 64% were seen once. V shed 3 bases and J 8 bases; nucleotides not matched to a gene: 9. The germline CDR1 and CDR2 sequences are SGDLS and YYNGEE. The CDR3 has 14 residues. The clonotype originates from a man in his sixties in good health and CMV-seronegative. The rearrangement links TRBV9 to TRBJ1-1; 8 bases agree with TRBD1. The sample consisted of PBMCs. Here the CDR3 DNA reads TGTGCCAGCAGCGCGACAGGGGCCTCCTTCGAAGCTTTCTTT. Encoded protein: CASSATGASFEAFF.